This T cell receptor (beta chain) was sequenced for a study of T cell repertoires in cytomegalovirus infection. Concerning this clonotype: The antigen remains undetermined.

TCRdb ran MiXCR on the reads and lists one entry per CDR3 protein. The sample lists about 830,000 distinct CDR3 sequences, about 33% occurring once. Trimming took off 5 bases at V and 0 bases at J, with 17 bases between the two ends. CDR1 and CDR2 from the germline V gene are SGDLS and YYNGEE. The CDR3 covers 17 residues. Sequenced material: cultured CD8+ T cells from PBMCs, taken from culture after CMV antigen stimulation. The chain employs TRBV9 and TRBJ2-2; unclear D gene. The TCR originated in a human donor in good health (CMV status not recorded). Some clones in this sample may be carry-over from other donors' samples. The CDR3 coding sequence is TGTGCCAGCAGTCACCGTAAGGTCCCTGCGAACACCGGGGAGCTGTTTTTT. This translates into CASSHRKVPANTGELFF.